Following are 23 T cell receptor beta chains from one sample sequenced in a study of vaccination effects on CD4 cells after COVID-19. The antigens for these receptors are not known. Cells that had been cultured for less than eleven days were the source of isolated CD4+ T cells. This table comes from immunoSEQ multiplex PCR, and its TCRdb copy is limited to in-frame clones, with some not included. The sample lists roughly 56,000 clones; 60% to 85% were seen once. Material: CD4+ T cells from PBMCs cultured without peptide, obtained before COVID-19 vaccination. The receptor set was obtained from a human donor who received a COVID-19 vaccine.

This chain joins TRBV30 and TRBJ1-1; D is possibly TRBD1 (5 bases). CDR1 and CDR2 (germline): GTSNPN, SVGIG (reference sequence). The CDR3 contains 12 residues. V shed 0 bases and J shed 10 bases, with 12 bases lying between them. The DNA for the CDR3 is TGTGCCTGGAGTGTACCGGGGGGTCCAGCTTTCTTT. Translating gives CAWSVPGGPAFF.

The CDR3: CASSAASSSYNSPLHF. CDR3 bases: TGTGCCAGCAGCGCCGCTTCGAGCTCCTATAATTCACCCCTCCACTTT. The chain recombines TRBV7-2 with TRBJ1-6, with D unclear. In germline, CDR1 is SGHTA, CDR2 FQGNSA. V lost 5 bases to trimming and J lost 0 bases, with 11 bases between them. The CDR3 sequence is 16 residues long.

The sample holds a few counts of this clone. The V gene is TRBV28, the J gene TRBJ2-7; tentatively, D is TRBD1 (6 bases). Germline CDR1 MDHEN, CDR2 SYDVKM. V lost 4 bases and J 2 bases, leaving 15 bases between the germline ends. This CDR3 has 15 amino acids. The CDR3 DNA follows: TGTGCCAGCAGTTCAGGCCACAGGGCACCCTACGAGCAGTACGTC. Its protein is CASSSGHRAPYEQYV.

The rearrangement links TRBV6-5 to TRBJ2-1, with a possible D match to TRBD2 (6 bases). The CDR3 is made up of 14 amino acids. Germline V lookup: CDR1 MNHEY, CDR2 SVGAGI. Deletions cut 10 bases from V and 7 bases from J, with 20 bases between. CDR3 coding DNA: TGTGCCACCGCGGGAAATCACCGGGGGAATGAGCAGTTCTTC. This codes for CATAGNHRGNEQFF.

The chain recombines TRBV30 with TRBJ1-3; no clear D gene. V lost 4 bases and J lost 2, with 6 bases in between. Germline loops: CDR1 GTSNPN, CDR2 SVGIG (reference sequence). This CDR3 is 12 amino acids long. The chain's CDR3 is CAWMSAGNTIYF. CDR3 bases: TGTGCCTGGATGTCGGCTGGAAACACCATATATTTT. The full variable domain, rest sourced from reference TRBV30 and TRBJ1-3, is SQTIHQWPATLVQPVGSPLSLECTVEGTSNPNLYWYRQAAGRGLQLLFYSVGIGQISSEVPQNLSASRPQDRQFILSSKKLLLSDSGFYLCAWMSAGNTIYFGEGSWLTVV.

The chain uses TRBV27 and TRBJ1-1, with no clear D. This CDR3 region has 11 residues. Trimming removed 4 bases from V and 10 bases from J, with 10 bases in between. Germline V CDR1 and CDR2: MNHEY, SMNVEV (reference sequence). This CDR3 reads CASSSFRRAFF. The CDR3 DNA reads as TGTGCCAGCAGTTCTTTTAGGAGAGCTTTCTTT.

The CDR3 region has the DNA TGTGCCAGCAGCCGGTGGGGGCTCTATGGCTACACCTTC. It yields the protein CASSRWGLYGYTF. V gene TRBV27 combines with J gene TRBJ1-2; D possibly corresponds to TRBD1 (6 bases). The CDR3 totals 13 residues. The germline V and J ends were trimmed by 6 bases and 4 bases, with 12 bases remaining between them. Germline loops: CDR1 MNHEY, CDR2 SMNVEV (reference sequence).

This clone was detected only a few times. The rearrangement joins TRBV6-6 to TRBJ1-1; 7 nucleotides match TRBD1. Germline loops: CDR1 MNHNY, CDR2 SVGAGI (reference sequence). The CDR3 length is 14 residues. The V segment lost 2 bases and the J segment 7 bases; nucleotides outside the gene matches: 7. CDR3 residues: CASSYTGDSFEAFF. The CDR3 DNA sequence: TGTGCCAGCAGTTACACGGGGGACAGTTTTGAAGCTTTCTTT.

The CDR3 sequence: CASSREDGNYGYTF. DNA for the CDR3: TGCGCCAGCAGCCGAGAGGACGGTAACTATGGCTACACCTTC. This chain connects TRBV4-1 to TRBJ1-2; D is unclear. The CDR3 runs 14 residues. Per the germline V gene, CDR1 is MGHRA and CDR2 is YSYEKL. Trimming took 4 bases from V and 1 from J, leaving 10 bases between them.

The V gene is TRBV2, the J gene TRBJ1-1; D uncertain. Germline values: CDR1 SNHLY, CDR2 FYNNEI. This CDR3 is 16 amino acids long. Trimming removed 6 bases from V and 3 bases from J, with 20 bases in between. CDR3 DNA sequence: TGTGCCAGCAGGACCACGAGTCCTACTGGGTACACTGAAGCTTTCTTT. Translation: CASRTTSPTGYTEAFF.

V usage is TRBV6-2 or TRBV6-3 and J usage is TRBJ2-5; D unclear. Looked up from germline, CDR1 is MNHEY and CDR2 is SVGEGT. Trimming stripped 2 bases from V and 5 bases from J, with 6 bases between. The CDR3 totals 12 residues. This CDR3 is CASSYLRETQYF. As DNA, the CDR3 is TGTGCCAGCAGTTACCTGCGGGAGACCCAGTACTTC.

V gene TRBV2 combines with J gene TRBJ1-1; the D is unclear. Germline-derived CDR1 and CDR2 are SNHLY and FYNNEI. The CDR3 is 11 residues long. With 7 bases removed from V and 2 bases from J, the gap between germline ends came to 5 bases. The CDR3 region has the DNA TGTGCCAGCACTGGTAACACTGAAGCTTTCTTT. Translating gives CASTGNTEAFF.

V is TRBV5-1 and J is TRBJ1-2, with a tentative D call TRBD1 (5 bases). Trimming cost V 0 bases and J 3 bases, with 15 bases left between them. Germline V gene lookup returns CDR1 SGHRS and CDR2 YFSETQ. The CDR3 sequence is 16 residues long. In nucleotides, the CDR3 is TGCGCCAGCAGCTTGGCCCCGGGACTCGGGGACTATGGCTACACCTTC. Protein: CASSLAPGLGDYGYTF.

This clone was seen just once. J is TRBJ1-6 and V is TRBV6-1; D possibly corresponds to TRBD1 (6 bases). Germline-derived CDR1 and CDR2 are MNHNS and SASEGT. V dropped 3 bases and J dropped 2 bases, with 8 bases sitting between them. The CDR3 has 15 amino acids. The CDR3 DNA is TGTGCCAGCAGTGATGGACAGCCCTATAATTCACCCCTCCACTTT. Translation: CASSDGQPYNSPLHF.

This chain joins TRBV7-2 and TRBJ1-2; the D is unclear. With 5 bases removed from V and 4 bases from J, the gap between germline ends came to 14 bases. This CDR3 contains 14 residues. Looked up from germline, CDR1 is SGHTA and CDR2 is FQGNSA. The CDR3 here is CASSATPGTYGYTF. Here the CDR3 DNA reads TGTGCCAGCAGCGCAACCCCGGGAACCTATGGCTACACCTTC.

The chain recombines TRBV19 with TRBJ2-1; maybe TRBD2 (6 bases). Germline V gene sequence: CDR1 LNHDA, CDR2 SQIVND (reference sequence). V dropped 6 bases and J dropped 5 bases, with 11 bases sitting between them. CDR3 length: 13 residues. CDR3 amino acids: CASSGGLHNEQFF. The CDR3 DNA sequence: TGTGCCAGTAGCGGGGGACTCCACAATGAGCAGTTCTTC.

The J gene is TRBJ1-4, the V gene TRBV9; 7 nucleotides agree with TRBD1. The CDR3 consists of 14 residues. The germline CDR1 and CDR2 sequences are SGDLS and YYNGEE. V shed 7 bases, J shed 0 bases, and the junction held 3 bases outside the gene matches. The CDR3 loop is CASAQGPTNEKLFF. CDR3 sequence (DNA): TGTGCCAGCGCACAGGGGCCAACTAATGAAAAACTGTTTTTT.

This clone was seen a single time. The chain links TRBV5-1 to TRBJ2-3, with 7 positions matching TRBD2. The CDR3 runs to 15 residues. The ends lost 4 bases at V and 1 base at J; junction bases unmatched: 6. The germline CDR1 and CDR2 sequences are SGHRS and YFSETQ. The CDR3 sequence: CASSLGLVRTDTQYF. CDR3 sequence (DNA): TGCGCCAGCAGCCTAGGACTAGTGCGCACAGATACGCAGTATTTT.

The genes are TRBV5-1 and TRBJ2-2, with D maybe TRBD2 (5 bases). The length of the CDR3 is 15 residues. Trimming shortened V by 0 bases and J by 2 bases, and 8 bases separated the two germline ends. CDR1 and CDR2 from the germline V gene are SGHRS and YFSETQ. The CDR3 sequence: CASSLAGSNTGELFF. In nucleotides, the CDR3 is TGCGCCAGCAGCTTGGCGGGGTCAAACACCGGGGAGCTGTTTTTT.

This clone was detected only once. The V call is TRBV10-3, the J call TRBJ2-5, with TRBD1 as a possible D gene (6 bases). Germline CDR1 is ENHRY and CDR2 is SYGVKD. The CDR3 contains 12 residues. Trimming pared 8 bases from V and 2 bases from J, leaving 9 bases between. CDR3 in amino acids: CAIAGVQETQYF. CDR3 bases: TGTGCCATCGCAGGGGTACAAGAGACCCAGTACTTC.

The chain is built from TRBV14 and TRBJ2-2; 12 nucleotides agree with TRBD2. The V gene's germline CDR1 is SGHDN and CDR2 FVKESK. The CDR3 extends over 18 amino acids. V gave up 4 bases and J gave up 5 bases; unmatched junction bases: 11. CDR3 DNA: TGTGCCAGCAGCCCCACTGGACTAGCGGGGTTGGGGACCGGGGAGCTGTTTTTT. This encodes CASSPTGLAGLGTGELFF.

The chain has TRBV30 and TRBJ2-1; no clear D. Trimming cost V 2 bases and J 9 bases, with 14 bases left between them. The CDR3 is 13 amino acids. Germline V CDR1 and CDR2: GTSNPN, SVGIG (reference sequence). The CDR3 DNA follows: TGTGCCTGGAGTCGAATTCAGGTTGCTGAGCAGTTCTTC. Its protein is CAWSRIQVAEQFF.

Written as DNA, the CDR3 is TGCAGTGCTAGTCAGGGGTTGGGCTATGGCTACACCTTC. It encodes CSASQGLGYGYTF. The chain uses TRBV20-1 and TRBJ1-2; D may be TRBD1 (6 bases). This CDR3 is built from 13 residues. V lost 3 bases and J 4 bases, leaving 12 bases between the germline ends. Germline CDR1 and CDR2: DFQATT and SNEGSKA (reference sequence).